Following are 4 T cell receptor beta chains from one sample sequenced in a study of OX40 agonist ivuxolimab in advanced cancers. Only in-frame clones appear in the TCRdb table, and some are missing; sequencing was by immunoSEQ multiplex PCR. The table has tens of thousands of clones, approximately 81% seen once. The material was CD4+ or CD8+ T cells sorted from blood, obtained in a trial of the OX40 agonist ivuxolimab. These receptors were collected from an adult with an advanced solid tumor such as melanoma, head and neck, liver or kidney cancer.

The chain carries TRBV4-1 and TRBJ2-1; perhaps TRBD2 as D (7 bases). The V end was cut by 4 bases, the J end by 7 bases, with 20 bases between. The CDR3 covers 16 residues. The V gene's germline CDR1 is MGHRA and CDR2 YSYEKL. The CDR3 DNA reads TGCGCCAGCAGCCCCTGGGGGGCGGGAGTCGGTAATGAGCAGTTCTTC. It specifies CASSPWGAGVGNEQFF.

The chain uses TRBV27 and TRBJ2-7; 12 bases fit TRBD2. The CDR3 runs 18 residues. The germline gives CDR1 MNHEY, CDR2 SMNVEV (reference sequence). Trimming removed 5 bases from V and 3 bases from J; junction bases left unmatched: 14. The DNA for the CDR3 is TGTGCCAGCAGTCTCAGGGGAGGGCTAGCGGGAGGGTACTACGAGCAGTACTTC. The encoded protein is CASSLRGGLAGGYYEQYF.

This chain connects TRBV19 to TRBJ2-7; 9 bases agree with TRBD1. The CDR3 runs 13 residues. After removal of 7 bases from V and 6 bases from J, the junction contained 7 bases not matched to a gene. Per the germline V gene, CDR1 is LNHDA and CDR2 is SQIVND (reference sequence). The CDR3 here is CASTLGQGTEQYF. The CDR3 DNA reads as TGTGCCAGTACATTGGGACAGGGCACCGAGCAGTACTTC.

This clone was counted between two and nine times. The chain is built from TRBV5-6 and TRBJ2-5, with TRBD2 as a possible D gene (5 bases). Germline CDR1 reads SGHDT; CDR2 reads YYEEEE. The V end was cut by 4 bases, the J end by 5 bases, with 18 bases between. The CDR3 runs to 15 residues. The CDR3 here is CASSPKWGTGETQYF. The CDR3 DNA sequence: TGTGCCAGCAGCCCCAAGTGGGGAACGGGGGAGACCCAGTACTTC.